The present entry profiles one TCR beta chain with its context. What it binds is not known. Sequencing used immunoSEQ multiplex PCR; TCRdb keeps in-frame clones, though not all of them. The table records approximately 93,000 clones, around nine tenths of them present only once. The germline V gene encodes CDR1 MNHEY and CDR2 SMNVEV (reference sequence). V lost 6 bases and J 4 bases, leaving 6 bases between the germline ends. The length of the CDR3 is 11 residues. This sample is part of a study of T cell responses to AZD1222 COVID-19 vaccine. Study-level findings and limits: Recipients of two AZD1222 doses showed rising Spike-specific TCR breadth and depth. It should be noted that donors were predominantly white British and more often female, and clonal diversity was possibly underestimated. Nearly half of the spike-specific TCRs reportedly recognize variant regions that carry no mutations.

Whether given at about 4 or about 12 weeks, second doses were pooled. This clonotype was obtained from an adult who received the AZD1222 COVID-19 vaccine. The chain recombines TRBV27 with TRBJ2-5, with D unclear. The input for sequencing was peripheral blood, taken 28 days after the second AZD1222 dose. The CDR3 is CASRERETQYF. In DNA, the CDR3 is TGTGCCAGCAGGGAACGAGAGACCCAGTACTTC.